These T cell receptor beta chains were read from a single sample in a study of OX40 agonist ivuxolimab in advanced cancers. This table comes from immunoSEQ multiplex PCR, and its TCRdb copy is limited to in-frame clones, with some not included. Of about 51,000 clones listed, about 88% are singletons. This sample comprised CD4+ or CD8+ T cells sorted from blood, obtained in a trial of the OX40 agonist ivuxolimab. These receptors all stem from an adult with an advanced solid tumor such as melanoma, head and neck, liver or kidney cancer. The CDR3 runs from the conserved cysteine through the conserved F or W. Each record gives: CDR3 protein, J gene, D gene, V gene. A D gene is named only where the DNA matches it firmly.

CDR3 protein: CASSLGNVRSTDTQYF; J gene: TRBJ2-3; D gene: -; V gene: TRBV28
CDR3 protein: CASSLAGRGANNYGYTF; J gene: TRBJ1-2; D gene: -; V gene: TRBV5-1
CDR3 protein: CASNLNSNQPQHF; J gene: TRBJ1-5; D gene: -; V gene: TRBV2
CDR3 protein: CASSPGSASGQPQHF; J gene: TRBJ1-5; D gene: -; V gene: TRBV7-5
CDR3 protein: CASSRLAGSYNEQFF; J gene: TRBJ2-1; D gene: TRBD2; V gene: TRBV7-9
CDR3 protein: CASSLGGRSNQPQHF; J gene: TRBJ1-5; D gene: -; V gene: TRBV7-8
CDR3 protein: CASGDGTTVKETQYF; J gene: TRBJ2-5; D gene: -; V gene: TRBV5-1
CDR3 protein: CASSYSKGTGQPQHF; J gene: TRBJ1-5; D gene: -; V gene: TRBV6-5
CDR3 protein: CASSASGRNNEQYF; J gene: TRBJ2-7; D gene: TRBD2; V gene: TRBV9
CDR3 protein: CATSRVGGTGYNEQFF; J gene: TRBJ2-1; D gene: TRBD2; V gene: TRBV15
CDR3 protein: CASSHTQGYGTEAFF; J gene: TRBJ1-1; D gene: -; V gene: TRBV11-2
CDR3 protein: CASSLMAGSGGYTF; J gene: TRBJ1-2; D gene: -; V gene: TRBV28